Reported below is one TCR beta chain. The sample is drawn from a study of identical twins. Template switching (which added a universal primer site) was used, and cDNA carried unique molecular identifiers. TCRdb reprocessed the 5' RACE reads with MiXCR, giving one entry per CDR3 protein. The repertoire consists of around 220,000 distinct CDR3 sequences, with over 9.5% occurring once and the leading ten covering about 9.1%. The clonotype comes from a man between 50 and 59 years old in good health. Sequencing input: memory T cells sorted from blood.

CDR3 sequence (DNA): TGTGCCACCGGACGCGGGGGGCTAAGAAATCAGCCCCAGCATTTT. It encodes CATGRGGLRNQPQHF. The genes are TRBV6-1 and TRBJ1-5; TRBD1 is a possible D gene (6 bases). The germline V gene encodes CDR1 MNHNS and CDR2 SASEGT. V was cut by 10 bases and J by 4 bases, with 20 bases left in between. This CDR3 spans 15 amino acids.